A single TCR beta chain is shown here with its context. Its antigen is undetermined. Lymphocytes (intraepithelial and lamina propria) were released by processing the graft tissue. This CDR3 spans 14 amino acids. CDR1 MNHEY and CDR2 SVGAGI come from the germline V gene. Trimming took 7 bases from V and 0 from J, leaving 9 bases between them. This sample was included in a study of graft-versus-host responses after intestinal transplantation. Clones were sequenced by immunoSEQ multiplex PCR, and TCRdb holds only the in-frame ones, with some missing. The repertoire holds about 17,000 clones, with around 77% as singletons. Study-level points and caveats: GvH clones were found in recipient marrow; some appeared first in ileum or blood.

This receptor was identified in a human patient who received an intestinal transplant, so some T cells may come from the graft donor. The J gene is TRBJ2-2, the V gene TRBV6-5; D is ambiguous. Sequences were derived from ileum tissue, sampled approximately 61 weeks after intestinal transplant. CDR3 nucleotides: TGTGCCAGCATGGGCAACTCGAACACCGGGGAGCTGTTTTTT. Translating gives CASMGNSNTGELFF.